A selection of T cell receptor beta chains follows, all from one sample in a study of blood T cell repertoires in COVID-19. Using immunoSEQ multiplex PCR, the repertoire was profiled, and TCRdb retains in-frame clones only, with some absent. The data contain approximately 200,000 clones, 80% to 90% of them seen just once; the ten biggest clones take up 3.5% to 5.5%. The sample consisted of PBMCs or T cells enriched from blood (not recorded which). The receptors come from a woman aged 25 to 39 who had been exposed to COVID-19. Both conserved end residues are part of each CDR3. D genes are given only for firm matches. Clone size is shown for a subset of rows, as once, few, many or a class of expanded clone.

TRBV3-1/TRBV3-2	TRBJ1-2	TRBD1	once	TGTGCCAGCAGCCAAGTCGGGACAGGGCATCCTTATGGCTACACCTTC	CASSQVGTGHPYGYTF
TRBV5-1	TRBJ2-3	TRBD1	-	TGCGCCAGCAGCTTAGGACAGGGTTCAGATACGCAGTATTTT	CASSLGQGSDTQYF
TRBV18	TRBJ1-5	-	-	TGTGCCAGCTCACCGGACAACTATAGCAATCAGCCCCAGCATTTT	CASSPDNYSNQPQHF
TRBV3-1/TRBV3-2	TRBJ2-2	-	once	TGTGCCAGCAGCCAAGAAAGGTCGGGATACACCGGGGAGCTGTTTTTT	CASSQERSGYTGELFF
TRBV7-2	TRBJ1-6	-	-	TGTGCCAGCTCTGCAGGGGCAGGCTATAATTCACCCCTCCACTTT	CASSAGAGYNSPLHF
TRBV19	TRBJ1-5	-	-	TGTGCCAGTAGCCCTACGCAGAGGGGCAATCAGCCCCAGCATTTT	CASSPTQRGNQPQHF
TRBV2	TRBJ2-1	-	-	TGTGCCAGCAGTGATAAGGAGGGGTCCTACAATGAGCAGTTCTTC	CASSDKEGSYNEQFF
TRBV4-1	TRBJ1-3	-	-	TGCGCCAGCAGCCAAGATTTAGGACAGTTTAGCTCTGGAAACACCATATATTTT	CASSQDLGQFSSGNTIYF
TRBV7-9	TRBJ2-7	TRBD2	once	TGTGCCAGCAGCAAAACCGCGGGACTAGCGGGGGAGCAGTACTTC	CASSKTAGLAGEQYF
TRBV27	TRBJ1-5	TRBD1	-	TGTGCCAAACCGGGACAGGGGGCTAGAAGTGGCAATCAGCCCCAGCATTTT	CAKPGQGARSGNQPQHF
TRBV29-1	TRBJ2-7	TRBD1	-	TGCAGCGTGAATGGGGACAGGGCCAGCACCGAGCAGTACTTC	CSVNGDRASTEQYF
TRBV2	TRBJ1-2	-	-	TGTGCCAGCAGTGAGGGGGGGACATATGGCTACACCTTC	CASSEGGTYGYTF
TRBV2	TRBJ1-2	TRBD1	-	TGTGCCAGCGAGCCGGGACAGGGGGCCGGTGGCTACACCTTC	CASEPGQGAGGYTF
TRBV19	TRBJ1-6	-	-	TGTGCCAGTAGTCATCAGGGCGATTCACCCCTCCACTTT	CASSHQGDSPLHF
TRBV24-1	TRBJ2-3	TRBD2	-	TGTGCCACCAGTGCCCTGGCGCTAGCGGGGGCGACAGATACGCAGTATTTT	CATSALALAGATDTQYF
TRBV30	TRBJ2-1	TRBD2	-	TGTGCCTGGAGTCTAGCGGGGGGGCCTTACAATGAGCAGTTCTTC	CAWSLAGGPYNEQFF
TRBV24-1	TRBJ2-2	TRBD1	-	TGTGCCACGGGACAGGGGGCGGTGAACACCGGGGAGCTGTTTTTT	CATGQGAVNTGELFF
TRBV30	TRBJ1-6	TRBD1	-	TGTGCCTGGAGTGTAGGGACAGGGGGATTATGGTCACCCCTCCACTTT	CAWSVGTGGLWSPLHF
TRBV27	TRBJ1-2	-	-	TGTGCCAGCACCACAGGAACAAACTATGGCTACACCTTC	CASTTGTNYGYTF
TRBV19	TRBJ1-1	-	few	TGTGCCAGTAGTATAGACCCGGACAAAGCTTTCTTT	CASSIDPDKAFF
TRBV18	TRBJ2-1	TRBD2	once	TGTGCCAGCTCACTCGGCGGGGGGGCTGGAAATGAGCAGTTCTTC	CASSLGGGAGNEQFF
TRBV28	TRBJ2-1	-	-	TGTGCCAGCAGTTTGGTAGCCGCGCGGGGGCCCCCGGGCAATGAGCAGTTCTTC	CASSLVAARGPPGNEQFF
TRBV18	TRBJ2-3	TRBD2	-	TGTGCCAGCTCACCATTGGCAGCGGGGACCAGCACAGATACGCAGTATTTT	CASSPLAAGTSTDTQYF
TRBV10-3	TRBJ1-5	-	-	TGTGCCATCAGTGAGGGGCCGGGGAATCAGCCCCAGCATTTT	CAISEGPGNQPQHF
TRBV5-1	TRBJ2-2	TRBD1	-	TGCGCCAGCAGCCGACAGACAGGGGACACCGGGGAGCTGTTTTTT	CASSRQTGDTGELFF